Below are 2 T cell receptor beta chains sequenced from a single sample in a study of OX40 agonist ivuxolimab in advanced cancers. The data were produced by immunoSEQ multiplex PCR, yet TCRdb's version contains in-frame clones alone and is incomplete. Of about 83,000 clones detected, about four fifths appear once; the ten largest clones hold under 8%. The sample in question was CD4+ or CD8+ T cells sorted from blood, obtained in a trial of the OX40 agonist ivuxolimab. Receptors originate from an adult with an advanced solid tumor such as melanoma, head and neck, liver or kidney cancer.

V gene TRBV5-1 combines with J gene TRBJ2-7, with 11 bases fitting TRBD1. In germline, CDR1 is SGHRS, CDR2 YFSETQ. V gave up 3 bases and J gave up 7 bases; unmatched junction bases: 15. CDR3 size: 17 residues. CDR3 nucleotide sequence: TGCGCCAGCAGCTCCGCGCAGCCCGGGACAGGGGGTAAAGAGCAGTACTTC. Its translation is CASSSAQPGTGGKEQYF.

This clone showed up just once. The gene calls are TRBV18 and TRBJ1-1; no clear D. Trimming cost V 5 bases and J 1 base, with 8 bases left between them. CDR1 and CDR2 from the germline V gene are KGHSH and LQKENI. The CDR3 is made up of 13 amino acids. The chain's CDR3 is CASSSNRNTEAFF. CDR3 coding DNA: TGTGCCAGCTCATCCAACCGGAACACTGAAGCTTTCTTT.